This T cell receptor (beta chain) was identified during a study of CD8 T cells in ankylosing spondylitis. Study results and caveats: One TCR beta motif, made up of 7 or 8 highly homologous variants, appeared characteristic of ankylosing spondylitis blood. Disease-linked clones reportedly concentrated significantly in matched ankylosing spondylitis synovial fluid.

The V end lost 5 bases, the J end lost 6 bases, and 16 bases lay between the germline ends. Germline assignment: CDR1 SGHVS and CDR2 FNYEAQ. CDR3 length: 15 residues. Researchers built TCR beta libraries using quantitative 5'-RACE with molecular barcodes. TCRdb re-analysed the 5' RACE reads in MiXCR, keeping a single row per CDR3 protein. The sample lists fewer than 400,000 distinct CDR3 sequences; roughly 15% were seen once. This clonotype appeared a few times. Its antigen is currently unknown. V usage is TRBV7-6 and J usage is TRBJ1-4; D remains unclear. The source is a male donor with ankylosing spondylitis or in good health (not recorded which). The sequenced sample was blood, either unsorted or a sorted T cell fraction (not recorded which). CDR3 in DNA: TGTGCCAGCAGCCCCCGAGTAGGGAGGGATGAAAAACTGTTTTTT. It is translated as CASSPRVGRDEKLFF.